Described below is a single T cell receptor (beta chain) sequence and its context. The entry originates in a study of shared clonotypes between healthy human individuals. In the study overall: There were three CD4 naive, three CD4 memory, two CD8 naive and one CD8 memory plates per donor.

Positive CCR7 selection of CD45RO-negative cells yielded the naive CD8 cells, and terminally differentiated effector memory CD45RA+ cells were excluded. Deep-level running was used for the assay. Measured with immunoSEQ multiplex PCR; TCRdb has only the in-frame clones, and not every one. The sample carries around 2,000,000 clones, approximately 94% recorded once. Sequenced sample: naive CD8+ T cells sorted from blood. The TCR was taken from a man in his late teens or twenties in good health.

The CDR3 sequence is CAISAGQGIWDTEAFF. DNA for the CDR3: TGTGCCATCAGTGCGGGACAGGGTATATGGGACACTGAAGCTTTCTTT. V and J are TRBV10-3 and TRBJ1-1; TRBD1 matches at 9 bases. CDR3 length equals 16 residues. Germline V gene sequence: CDR1 ENHRY, CDR2 SYGVKD. V shed 4 bases and J 3 bases; nucleotides not matched to a gene: 9.